This T cell receptor (beta chain) is drawn from a study of Graves' ophthalmopathy and Graves' hyperthyroidism. RNA transcripts were the template, and TCR beta CDR3 regions were amplified from them. HTBI primers were employed in first-round RT-PCR, then a second-round multiplex PCR followed. Each CDR3 protein gets one entry after TCRdb re-called the multiplex PCR reads with MiXCR. Of about 57,000 distinct CDR3 sequences listed, approximately 50% are singletons. A word on this clonotype: Its matching antigen is unknown.

It was on clinical symptoms, serum thyroxine, TRAb, thyroid ultrasound and orbital computed tomography that diagnosis relied. Findings and limits, study-wide: The model achieved around 67% sensitivity and roughly 72% specificity for ophthalmopathy progression. A majority of expanded thyroid clonotypes exceeding 0.001 frequency were likewise present in blood.

The CDR3 has 13 amino acids. With 3 bases removed from V and 6 bases from J, the gap between germline ends came to 12 bases. Germline lookup yields CDR1 LNHDA and CDR2 SQIVND (reference sequence). The sequence came from an adult woman with Graves' ophthalmopathy. The sample taken for sequencing was peripheral blood. This chain connects TRBV19 to TRBJ2-7; possibly TRBD2 for D (6 bases). The CDR3 region is CASSIAGGIEQYF. As DNA, the CDR3 is TGTGCCAGTAGTATTGCCGGCGGGATCGAGCAGTACTTC.